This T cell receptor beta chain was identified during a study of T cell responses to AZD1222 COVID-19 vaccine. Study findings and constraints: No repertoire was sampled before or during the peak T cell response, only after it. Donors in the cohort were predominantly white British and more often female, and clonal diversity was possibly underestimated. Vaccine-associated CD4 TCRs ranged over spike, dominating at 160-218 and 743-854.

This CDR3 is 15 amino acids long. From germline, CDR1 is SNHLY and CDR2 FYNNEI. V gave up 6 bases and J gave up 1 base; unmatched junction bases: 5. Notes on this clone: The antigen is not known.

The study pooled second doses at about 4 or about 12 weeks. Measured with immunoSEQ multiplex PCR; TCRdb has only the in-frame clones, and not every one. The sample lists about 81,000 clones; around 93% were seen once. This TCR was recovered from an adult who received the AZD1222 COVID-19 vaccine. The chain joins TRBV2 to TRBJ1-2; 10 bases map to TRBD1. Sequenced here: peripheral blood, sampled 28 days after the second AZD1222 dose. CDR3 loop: CASRPDRGRNYGYTF. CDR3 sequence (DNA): TGTGCCAGCAGACCTGACAGGGGGCGTAACTATGGCTACACCTTC.